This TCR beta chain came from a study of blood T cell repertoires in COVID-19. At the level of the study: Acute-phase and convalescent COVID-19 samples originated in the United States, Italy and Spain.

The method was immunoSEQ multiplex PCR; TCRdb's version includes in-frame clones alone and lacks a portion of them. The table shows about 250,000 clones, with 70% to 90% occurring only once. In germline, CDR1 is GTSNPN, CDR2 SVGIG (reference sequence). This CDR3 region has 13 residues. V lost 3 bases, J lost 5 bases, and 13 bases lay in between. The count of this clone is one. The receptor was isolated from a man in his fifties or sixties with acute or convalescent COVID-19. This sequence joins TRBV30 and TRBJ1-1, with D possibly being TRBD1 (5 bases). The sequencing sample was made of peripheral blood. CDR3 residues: CAWSLGGETEAFF. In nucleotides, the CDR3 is TGTGCCTGGAGCCTGGGGGGGGAAACTGAAGCTTTCTTT.